These 25 T cell receptor beta chains originate from one sample sequenced in a study of blood T cell repertoires in COVID-19. The repertoire was sequenced with immunoSEQ multiplex PCR; TCRdb's copy has only in-frame clones and lacks some. This table has approximately 200,000 clones, approximately 80% appearing once. Sequencing used peripheral blood. These receptors came from a woman older than 75 with COVID-19, enrolled during active disease.

The chain joins TRBV5-1 to TRBJ2-1; TRBD2 is a possible D gene (6 bases). CDR1 and CDR2 from the germline V gene are SGHRS and YFSETQ. This CDR3 comprises 15 residues. Trimming cost V 0 bases and J 0 bases, with 7 bases left between them. This chain's CDR3 is CASSLGGNSYNEQFF. Written as DNA, the CDR3 is TGCGCCAGCAGCTTGGGCGGGAACTCCTACAATGAGCAGTTCTTC.

The rearrangement joins TRBV19 to TRBJ2-5; 12 positions match TRBD2. CDR3 length equals 17 residues. V lost 2 bases and J lost 6; bases outside the gene matches: 10. Per germline, CDR1 LNHDA and CDR2 SQIVND (reference sequence). CDR3 bases: TGTGCCAGTAGTATAATGCTAGCGGGAGGGACGCAGAAGACCCAGTACTTC. Encoded protein: CASSIMLAGGTQKTQYF.

V is TRBV5-6 and J is TRBJ1-5; D is perhaps TRBD1 (6 bases). CDR1 is SGHDT and CDR2 is YYEEEE in the germline V gene. The CDR3 consists of 14 residues. V was shortened by 3 bases and J by 7 bases, with 14 bases between the two germline ends. CDR3 in amino acids: CASSSRGAEQPQHF. In DNA form, the CDR3 reads TGTGCCAGCAGCTCCAGGGGTGCGGAGCAGCCCCAGCATTTT.

The chain joins TRBV10-1 to TRBJ2-1, with 10 bases lining up with TRBD1. Germline CDR1 is WNHNN and CDR2 is SYGVQD (reference sequence). V shed 6 bases, J shed 4 bases, and the junction held 21 bases outside the gene matches. The CDR3 length is 20 residues. CDR3 in amino acids: CASSATTGQGTRTLYNEQFF. The CDR3 nucleotides are TGCGCCAGCAGCGCAACTACGGGACAGGGGACACGAACGCTGTACAATGAGCAGTTCTTC.

This sequence joins TRBV5-8 and TRBJ2-5; 8 bases align to TRBD2. Per germline, CDR1 SGHTS and CDR2 YDEGEE. Trimming took 1 base from V and 3 from J; bases not matched to a gene: 11. The CDR3 is 17 amino acids. The CDR3 DNA reads TGTGCCAGCAGCTTGAATATCGCGGGGGGTTGGAAAGAGACCCAGTACTTC. This translates into CASSLNIAGGWKETQYF.

This clone was observed a few times. The J gene is TRBJ2-2, the V gene TRBV7-9; D is possibly TRBD2 (5 bases). V lost 0 bases to trimming and J lost 3 bases, with 8 bases between them. Germline loops: CDR1 SEHNR, CDR2 FQNEAQ (reference sequence). The length of the CDR3 is 15 residues. CDR3 bases: TGTGCCAGCAGCTTAGCCGGGGTATACACCGGGGAGCTGTTTTTT. As protein: CASSLAGVYTGELFF.

V is TRBV29-1 and J is TRBJ1-6; perhaps TRBD1 as D (6 bases). Germline CDR1 and CDR2: SQVTM and ANQGSEA. Trimming shortened V by 4 bases and J by 8 bases, and 15 bases separated the two germline ends. The CDR3 is made up of 14 amino acids. The CDR3 bases are TGCAGCGTTGCTTCAGGGGCCAGGGATTCACCCCTCCACTTT. Protein sequence: CSVASGARDSPLHF.

This chain links TRBV5-6 with TRBJ2-3; D is perhaps TRBD2 (6 bases). Germline V gene lookup returns CDR1 SGHDT and CDR2 YYEEEE. The CDR3 spans 16 residues. Trimming pared 4 bases from V and 4 bases from J, leaving 19 bases between. CDR3: CASSKLATTIADTQYF. CDR3 in DNA: TGTGCCAGCAGCAAACTAGCAACCACTATCGCAGATACGCAGTATTTT. The full variable domain, rest sourced from reference TRBV5-6 and TRBJ2-3, is DAGVTQSPTHLIKTRGQQVTLRCSPKSGHDTVSWYQQALGQGPQFIFQYYEEEERQRGNFPDRFSGHQFPNYSSELNVNALLLGDSALYLCASSKLATTIADTQYFGPGTRLTVL.

V is TRBV20-1 and J is TRBJ1-6; D unresolved. The germline gives CDR1 DFQATT, CDR2 SNEGSKA (reference sequence). Trimming shortened V by 3 bases and J by 8 bases, and 14 bases separated the two germline ends. This CDR3 region has 14 residues. The DNA for the CDR3 is TGCAGTGCTAGTCAACCAGTCGGGGATTCACCCCTCCACTTT. This gives the protein CSASQPVGDSPLHF.

V is TRBV11-3 and J is TRBJ1-1; D not resolved. The length of the CDR3 is 14 residues. Germline V CDR1 and CDR2: SGHNT, YENEEA. V lost 1 base, J lost 1 base, and 7 bases lay in between. This chain's CDR3 is CASSLGGRNTEAFF. The CDR3 coding sequence is TGTGCCAGCAGCTTAGGAGGGAGGAACACTGAAGCTTTCTTT.

This clone appeared once. The rearrangement uses TRBV28 and TRBJ2-1; possible D gene TRBD1, 6 bases. V shed 6 bases and J shed 4 bases, with 16 bases lying between them. The germline gives CDR1 MDHEN, CDR2 SYDVKM. The CDR3 is 15 residues long. CDR3 sequence: CASRGAGGSYNEQFF. The CDR3 bases are TGTGCCAGCAGGGGGGCGGGCGGAAGTTACAATGAGCAGTTCTTC.

The count of this clone is one. The V and J genes are TRBV19 and TRBJ2-3, with 9 positions matching TRBD1. The CDR3 has 14 residues. Germline trimming cut 5 bases from V and 5 bases from J; bases unmatched to any gene: 5. CDR1 and CDR2 from the germline V gene are LNHDA and SQIVND (reference sequence). CDR3 nucleotides: TGTGCCAGTAGTGTACAGGGGGCGCGAGATACGCAGTATTTT. It translates to CASSVQGARDTQYF.

V gene TRBV28 combines with J gene TRBJ1-2; the D gene is possibly TRBD1 (5 bases). The CDR3 has 14 amino acids. Trimming stripped 7 bases from V and 8 bases from J, with 20 bases between. Germline CDR1 reads MDHEN; CDR2 reads SYDVKM. Here the CDR3 DNA reads TGTGCCAGCACATTCGGGACGGGGGTCTACGGCTACACCTTC. Its protein product is CASTFGTGVYGYTF.

The chain links TRBV6-1 to TRBJ1-3; no clear D. This CDR3 is 13 amino acids long. Germline values: CDR1 MNHNS, CDR2 SASEGT. Between the trimmed V and J ends, which lost 2 bases and 0 bases, there was a span of 2 bases. This chain's CDR3 is CASSEHSGNTIYF. In DNA, the CDR3 is TGTGCCAGCAGTGAACACTCTGGAAACACCATATATTTT.

The genes are TRBV7-9 and TRBJ1-1, with no clear D. CDR3 size: 14 residues. Germline V lookup: CDR1 SEHNR, CDR2 FQNEAQ (reference sequence). Trimming shortened V by 5 bases and J by 0 bases, and 10 bases separated the two germline ends. The CDR3: CASSRGLLNTEAFF. Here the CDR3 DNA reads TGTGCCAGCAGCCGGGGTCTTTTGAACACTGAAGCTTTCTTT. Full variable domain (missing parts from reference TRBV7-9 and TRBJ1-1): DTGVSQNPRHKITKRGQNVTFRCDPISEHNRLYWYRQTLGQGPEFLTYFQNEAQLEKSRLLSDRFSAERPKGSFSTLEIQRTEQGDSAMYLCASSRGLLNTEAFFGQGTRLTVV.

The genes are TRBV9 and TRBJ2-5; TRBD1 agrees at 10 bases. The CDR3 runs 15 residues. V was clipped by 4 bases and J by 4 bases; unmatched bases: 7. In germline, CDR1 is SGDLS, CDR2 YYNGEE. The CDR3 loop is CASSLTGGLGETQYF. DNA for the CDR3: TGTGCCAGCAGCCTGACAGGGGGCTTGGGAGAGACCCAGTACTTC.

This clone was counted only a few times. The V call is TRBV7-3, the J call TRBJ2-1, with 9 bases identical to TRBD2. The length of the CDR3 is 16 residues. CDR1 and CDR2 (germline): SGHTA, FQGTGA. Germline trimming cut 2 bases from V and 4 bases from J; bases unmatched to any gene: 6. CDR3 residues: CASSLLPSGGYNEQFF. The DNA for the CDR3 is TGTGCCAGCAGCTTATTGCCCAGCGGGGGGTACAATGAGCAGTTCTTC. The full variable domain, rest sourced from reference TRBV7-3 and TRBJ2-1, is GAGVSQTPSNKVTEKGKYVELRCDPISGHTALYWYRQSLGQGPEFLIYFQGTGAADDSGLPNDRFFAVRPEGSVSTLKIQRTERGDSAVYLCASSLLPSGGYNEQFFGPGTRLTVL.

This clone was seen a few times. V and J are TRBV7-3 and TRBJ2-7; D unclear. With 0 bases removed from V and 4 bases from J, the gap between germline ends came to 7 bases. The CDR3 covers 13 residues. Germline V lookup: CDR1 SGHTA, CDR2 FQGTGA. The CDR3: CASSLTDGYEQYF. In DNA, the CDR3 is TGTGCCAGCAGCTTAACCGACGGGTACGAGCAGTACTTC. The full variable domain, rest sourced from reference TRBV7-3 and TRBJ2-7, is GAGVSQTPSNKVTEKGKYVELRCDPISGHTALYWYRQSLGQGPEFLIYFQGTGAADDSGLPNDRFFAVRPEGSVSTLKIQRTERGDSAVYLCASSLTDGYEQYFGPGTRLTVT.

The rearrangement links TRBV13 to TRBJ2-4, with 8 bases lining up with TRBD1. V shed 0 bases, J shed 10 bases, and the junction held 14 bases outside the gene matches. The CDR3 runs 17 residues. CDR1 and CDR2 from the germline V gene are PRHDT and FYEKMQ (reference sequence). The CDR3 DNA is TGTGCCAGCAGCTTAGGGAGGGACAGGCTTTTGGGACGGATTCAGTACTTC. Amino acids: CASSLGRDRLLGRIQYF.

The rearrangement uses TRBV28 and TRBJ2-3, with 7 positions matching TRBD1. The CDR3 has 17 amino acids. V shed 8 bases, J shed 0 bases, and the junction held 14 bases outside the gene matches. Germline CDR1 and CDR2: MDHEN and SYDVKM. The chain's CDR3 is CASGSLYPGQSTDTQYF. The CDR3 bases are TGTGCCAGCGGATCCCTTTATCCGGGACAGAGCACAGATACGCAGTATTTT.

The J gene is TRBJ2-7, the V gene TRBV11-2; D is perhaps TRBD2 (6 bases). The V end lost 6 bases, the J end lost 5 bases, and 14 bases lay between the germline ends. Germline V gene data show CDR1 as SGHAT and CDR2 as FQNNGV. This CDR3 contains 13 residues. CDR3 region: CASSRRALDEQYF. The CDR3 region has the DNA TGTGCCAGCAGTCGGAGGGCCTTGGACGAGCAGTACTTC.

This chain links TRBV15 with TRBJ1-2, with 10 bases lining up with TRBD1. V dropped 5 bases and J dropped 7; count of bases not matched to a gene: 7. Per germline, CDR1 LNHNV and CDR2 YYDKDF (reference sequence). This CDR3 region has 14 residues. The CDR3 here is CATSFRDRGGGYTF. CDR3 in DNA: TGTGCCACCAGCTTCCGGGACAGGGGAGGTGGCTACACCTTC.

The rearrangement joins TRBV2 to TRBJ1-6, with TRBD1 matching over 10 bases. The germline CDR1 and CDR2 sequences are SNHLY and FYNNEI. The CDR3 is made up of 17 amino acids. Trimming at V came to 5 bases and at J to 4 bases, leaving 8 bases not matched to a gene. This CDR3 is CASSRTGGLGYNSPLHF. The CDR3 bases are TGTGCCAGCAGTAGGACAGGGGGATTGGGATATAATTCACCCCTCCACTTT. Based on the CDR3 plus reference TRBV2 and TRBJ1-6, the full variable domain is EPEVTQTPSHQVTQMGQEVILRCVPISNHLYFYWYRQILGQKVEFLVSFYNNEISEKSEIFDDQFSVERPDGSNFTLKIRSTKLEDSAMYFCASSRTGGLGYNSPLHFGNGTRLTVT.

The chain couples TRBV7-3 to TRBJ2-1; 8 nucleotides agree with TRBD2. Germline CDR1 reads SGHTA; CDR2 reads FQGTGA. This CDR3 region has 15 residues. With 5 bases clipped from V and 7 bases from J, the junction kept 10 bases outside the gene matches. CDR3 loop: CASSRDSPGGNEQFF. CDR3 nucleotides: TGTGCCAGCAGCCGAGACAGCCCGGGGGGGAATGAGCAGTTCTTC. Based on the CDR3 plus reference TRBV7-3 and TRBJ2-1, the full variable domain is GAGVSQTPSNKVTEKGKYVELRCDPISGHTALYWYRQSLGQGPEFLIYFQGTGAADDSGLPNDRFFAVRPEGSVSTLKIQRTERGDSAVYLCASSRDSPGGNEQFFGPGTRLTVL.

V gene TRBV4-1 combines with J gene TRBJ1-1, with 9 bases fitting TRBD1. V was clipped by 4 bases and J by 3 bases; unmatched bases: 9. CDR3 length: 16 residues. Germline values: CDR1 MGHRA, CDR2 YSYEKL. The CDR3 nucleotides are TGCGCCAGCAGCCCCGGGACAGGGCCCCCGGACACTGAAGCTTTCTTT. It is translated as CASSPGTGPPDTEAFF.